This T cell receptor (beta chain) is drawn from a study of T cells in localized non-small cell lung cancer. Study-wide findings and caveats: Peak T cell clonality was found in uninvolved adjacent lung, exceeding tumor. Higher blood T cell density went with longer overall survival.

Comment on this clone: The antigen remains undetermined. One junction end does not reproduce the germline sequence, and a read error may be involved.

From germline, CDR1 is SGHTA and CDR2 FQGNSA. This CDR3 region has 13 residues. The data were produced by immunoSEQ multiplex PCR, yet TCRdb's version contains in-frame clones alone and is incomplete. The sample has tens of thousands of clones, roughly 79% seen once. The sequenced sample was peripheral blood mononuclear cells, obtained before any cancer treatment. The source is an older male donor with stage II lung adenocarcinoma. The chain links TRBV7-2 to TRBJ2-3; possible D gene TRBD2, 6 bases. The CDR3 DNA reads TGTGCCAGCAGGCGGGACCTGACAGACACGCAGTATTTT. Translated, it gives CASRRDLTDTQYF.